This TCR beta chain was identified in a study of blood T cells in healthy people across ages. PCR was performed a second time for about 6 to 12 cycles using a sample-barcoded 5' primer and a J-beta primer mix. TCRdb passed the 5' RACE reads through MiXCR, listing each CDR3 protein once. The sample lists 1.5 million to 2 million distinct CDR3 sequences, 28% occurring once. This clonotype was picked up a small number of times. V was pared by 1 base and J by 7 bases, with 3 bases of the junction left unmatched. The CDR3 runs 14 residues. The germline gives CDR1 SGHTA, CDR2 FQGNSA. The gene calls are TRBV7-2 and TRBJ2-5, with TRBD2 matching over 10 bases. Input material: blood. The TCR originated in a woman in her 30s in good health. The CDR3 reads CASSLGSSGGTQYF. The CDR3 coding sequence is TGTGCCAGCAGCTTAGGGTCTAGCGGGGGGACCCAGTACTTC.